One sample yielded the 6 T cell receptor beta chains listed below, sequenced in a study of CD8 T cells in Susac syndrome. RNA in amounts of about 0.45 to 1 ug was reverse transcribed with random hexamers. One entry per CDR3 protein, called by TCRdb with MiXCR from the immunoSEQ multiplex PCR reads. The table records roughly 200,000 distinct CDR3 sequences, around 96% of them present only once. Sequencing used CD4+ T cells from PBMCs. The receptors were sampled from a human donor in good health.

The chain joins TRBV4-2 to TRBJ1-5; weak D call: TRBD1 (5 bases). CDR3 length: 13 amino acids. V was cut by 3 bases and J by 3 bases, with 6 bases left in between. The V gene's germline CDR1 is LGHNA and CDR2 YNFKEQ. The CDR3 region is CASSQGPNQPQHF. DNA of the CDR3: TGTGCCAGCAGCCAGGGACCCAATCAGCCCCAGCATTTT.

This chain joins TRBV24-1 and TRBJ2-3; D may be TRBD2 (6 bases). The CDR3 is 15 amino acids. V dropped 7 bases and J dropped 0 bases, with 13 bases sitting between them. Germline values: CDR1 KGHDR, CDR2 SFDVKD. The CDR3 bases are TGTGCCACCAGGGGCGGGACGGCTAGCACAGATACGCAGTATTTT. It yields the protein CATRGGTASTDTQYF.

Written as DNA, the CDR3 is TGTGCCAGCAGCCTAACAGGGCTAAACACTGAAGCTTTCTTT. It encodes CASSLTGLNTEAFF. The chain combines TRBV27 with TRBJ1-1; weak D call: TRBD1 (6 bases). This CDR3 is 14 amino acids long. The V end was cut by 6 bases, the J end by 2 bases, with 13 bases between. In germline, CDR1 is MNHEY, CDR2 SMNVEV (reference sequence).

The rearrangement joins TRBV5-1 to TRBJ2-5; perhaps TRBD1 as D (5 bases). The germline V gene has CDR1 SGHRS and CDR2 YFSETQ. The germline V and J ends were trimmed by 2 bases and 2 bases, with 13 bases remaining between them. The CDR3 has 15 amino acids. The CDR3 DNA reads as TGCGCCAGCAGCTTCCAGGGCACAAGACAAGAGACCCAGTACTTC. Translation: CASSFQGTRQETQYF.

This chain joins TRBV28 and TRBJ2-7; TRBD1 might be the D (5 bases). Germline-derived CDR1 and CDR2 are MDHEN and SYDVKM. The V end was cut by 5 bases, the J end by 6 bases, with 11 bases between. The CDR3 covers 12 residues. The CDR3 is CASSTGGREQYF. The CDR3 nucleotides read TGTGCCAGCAGTACAGGTGGGCGCGAGCAGTACTTC.

The chain combines TRBV6-2 or TRBV6-3 with TRBJ2-1; D not resolved. The V end lost 8 bases, the J end lost 7 bases, and 6 bases lay between the germline ends. CDR3 size: 10 residues. Germline V gene data show CDR1 as MNHEY and CDR2 as SVGEGT. The CDR3 is CASGRNEQFF. In nucleotides, the CDR3 is TGTGCCAGCGGCCGTAATGAGCAGTTCTTC.